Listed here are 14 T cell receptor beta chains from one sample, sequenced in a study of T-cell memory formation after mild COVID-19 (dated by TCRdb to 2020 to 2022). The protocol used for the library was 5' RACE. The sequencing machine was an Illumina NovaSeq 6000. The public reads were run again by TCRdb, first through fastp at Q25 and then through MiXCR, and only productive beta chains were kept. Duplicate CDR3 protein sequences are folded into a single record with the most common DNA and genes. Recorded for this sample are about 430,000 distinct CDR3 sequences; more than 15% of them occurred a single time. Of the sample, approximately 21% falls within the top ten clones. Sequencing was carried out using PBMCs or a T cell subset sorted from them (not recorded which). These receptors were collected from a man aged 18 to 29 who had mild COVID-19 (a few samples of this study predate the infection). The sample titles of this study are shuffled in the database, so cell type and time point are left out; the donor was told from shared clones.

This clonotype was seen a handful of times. DNA of the CDR3: TGTGCCAGCAGCCAACAGGGTAACATTCAGTACTTC. It specifies CASSQQGNIQYF. The chain is built from TRBV3-1 and TRBJ2-4, with D possibly matching TRBD1 (5 bases). Germline V gene data show CDR1 as LGHDT and CDR2 as YNNKEL (reference sequence). The CDR3 loop spans 12 amino acids. The V and J ends lost 2 bases and 7 bases respectively, with 6 bases between them.

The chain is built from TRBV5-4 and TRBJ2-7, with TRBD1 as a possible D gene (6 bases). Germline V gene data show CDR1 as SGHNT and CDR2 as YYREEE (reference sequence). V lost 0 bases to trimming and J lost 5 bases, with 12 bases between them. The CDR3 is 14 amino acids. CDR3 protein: CASSLEQGVHEQYV. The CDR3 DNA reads TGTGCCAGCAGCTTGGAACAGGGCGTCCACGAGCAGTACGTC.

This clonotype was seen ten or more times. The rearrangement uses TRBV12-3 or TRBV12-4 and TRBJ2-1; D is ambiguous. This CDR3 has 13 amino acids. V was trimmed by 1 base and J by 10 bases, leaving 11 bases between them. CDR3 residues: CASSLGLRMEQFF. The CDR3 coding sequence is TGTGCCAGCAGTTTAGGGTTGAGAATGGAGCAGTTCTTC.

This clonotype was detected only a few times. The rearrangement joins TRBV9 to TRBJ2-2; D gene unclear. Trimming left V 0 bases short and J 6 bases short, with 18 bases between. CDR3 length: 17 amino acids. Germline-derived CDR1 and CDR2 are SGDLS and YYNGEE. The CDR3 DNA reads TGTGCCAGCAGCGTAGGATCGGCAGATGGGTGGCCCGGGGAGCTGTTTTTT. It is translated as CASSVGSADGWPGELFF.

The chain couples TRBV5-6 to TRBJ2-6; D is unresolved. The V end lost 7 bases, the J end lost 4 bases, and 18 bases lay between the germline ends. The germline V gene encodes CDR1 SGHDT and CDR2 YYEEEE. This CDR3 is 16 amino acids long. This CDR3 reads CASADGVFSGANVLTF. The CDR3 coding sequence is TGTGCCAGCGCTGATGGCGTCTTTTCCGGGGCCAACGTCCTGACTTTC.

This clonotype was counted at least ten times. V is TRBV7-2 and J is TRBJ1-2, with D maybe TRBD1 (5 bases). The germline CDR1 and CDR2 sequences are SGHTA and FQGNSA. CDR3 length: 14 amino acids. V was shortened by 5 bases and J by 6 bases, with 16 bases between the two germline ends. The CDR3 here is CASSPPGVDNGYTF. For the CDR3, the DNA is TGTGCCAGCAGCCCCCCCGGCGTGGACAATGGCTACACCTTC.

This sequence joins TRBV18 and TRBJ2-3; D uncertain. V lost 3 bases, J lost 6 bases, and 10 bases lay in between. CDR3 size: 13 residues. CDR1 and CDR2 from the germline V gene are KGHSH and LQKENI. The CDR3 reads CASSPEMMDTQYF. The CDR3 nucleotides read TGTGCCAGCTCACCCGAGATGATGGATACGCAGTATTTT.

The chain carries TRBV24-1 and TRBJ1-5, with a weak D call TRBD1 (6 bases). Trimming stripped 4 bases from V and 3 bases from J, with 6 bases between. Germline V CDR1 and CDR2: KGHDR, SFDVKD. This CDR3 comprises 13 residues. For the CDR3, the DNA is TGTGCCACCAGTGAGGGGGCCAATCAGCCCCAGCATTTT. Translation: CATSEGANQPQHF.

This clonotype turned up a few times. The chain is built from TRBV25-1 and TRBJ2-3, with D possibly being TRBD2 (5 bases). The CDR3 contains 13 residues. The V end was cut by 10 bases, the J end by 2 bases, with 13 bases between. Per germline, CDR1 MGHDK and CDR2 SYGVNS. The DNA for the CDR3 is TGTGCCACCGCCTGGGAGACCACAGATACGCAGTATTTT. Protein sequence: CATAWETTDTQYF.

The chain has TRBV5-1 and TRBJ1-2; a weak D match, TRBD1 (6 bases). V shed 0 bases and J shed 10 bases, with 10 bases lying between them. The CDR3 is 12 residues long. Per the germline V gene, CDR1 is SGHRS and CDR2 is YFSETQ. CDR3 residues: CASSLDTGPYTF. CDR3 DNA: TGCGCCAGCAGCTTGGACACAGGGCCCTACACCTTC.

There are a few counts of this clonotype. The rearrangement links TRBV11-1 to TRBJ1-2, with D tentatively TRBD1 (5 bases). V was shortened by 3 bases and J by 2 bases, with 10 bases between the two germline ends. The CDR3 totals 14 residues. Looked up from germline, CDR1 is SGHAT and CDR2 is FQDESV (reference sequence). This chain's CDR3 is CASSFKQENYGYTF. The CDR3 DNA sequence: TGTGCCAGCAGCTTCAAACAGGAAAACTATGGCTACACCTTC.

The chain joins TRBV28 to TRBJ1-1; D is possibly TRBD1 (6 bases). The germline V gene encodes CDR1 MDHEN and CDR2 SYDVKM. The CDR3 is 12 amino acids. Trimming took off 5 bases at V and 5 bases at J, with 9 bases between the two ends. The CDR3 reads CASSNRVTEAFF. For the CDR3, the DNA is TGTGCCAGCAGTAACAGGGTTACTGAAGCTTTCTTT.

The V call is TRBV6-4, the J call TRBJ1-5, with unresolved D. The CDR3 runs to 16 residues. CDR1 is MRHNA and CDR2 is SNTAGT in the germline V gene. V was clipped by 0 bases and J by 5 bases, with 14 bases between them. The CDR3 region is CASSDSDCRMHQPQHF. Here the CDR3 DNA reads TGTGCCAGCAGTGACTCGGATTGTCGGATGCATCAGCCCCAGCATTTT.

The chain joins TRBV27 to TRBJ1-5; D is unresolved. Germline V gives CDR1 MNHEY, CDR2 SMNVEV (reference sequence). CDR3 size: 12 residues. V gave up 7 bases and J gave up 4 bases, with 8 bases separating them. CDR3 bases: TGTGCCAGCAAGGCGGGAAATCAGCCCCAGCATTTT. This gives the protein CASKAGNQPQHF.